These 23 T cell receptor beta chains share one sample of origin, sequenced in a study of vaccination effects on CD4 cells after COVID-19 (dated by TCRdb to between 2021 and 2024). To identify antigen-specific CD4+ T cell clonotypes by their expansion, the ViraFEST assay first stimulated PBMC with viral peptide pools and then applied TCR sequencing. After about 10 days of culture, CD4+ T cells were isolated with the EasySep CD4+ T cell isolation kit. The absence of prior SARS-CoV-2 infection in healthy vaccine recipients was confirmed by negative nucleocapsid antibodies before and after vaccination. These TCRs' antigens remain unknown. The library was prepared using the immunoSEQ multiplex PCR assay. Held by TCRdb, this immuneACCESS table contains in-frame sequences only and omits some clones. Under half of the omission traces to an unresolved V gene where checked; the cause of the rest is unknown. Counted in this sample were some 65,000 clones; 65% to 85% of them appeared once. The ten largest clones capture roughly 3.1% of the sample.

Sequencing used CD4+ T cells from PBMCs cultured with HCoV-NL63 spike peptides, obtained before COVID-19 vaccination. The sample's cell subset or site label, in plain terms: HCoV-NL63 spike overlapping peptide pool stimulation. The receptors shown here come from a human donor who received a COVID-19 vaccine.

The chain combines TRBV18 with TRBJ2-7, with D hard to call. V was cut by 3 bases and J by 4 bases, with 10 bases left in between. The CDR3 extends over 13 amino acids. Germline CDR1 and CDR2: KGHSH and LQKENI. CDR3 in DNA: TGTGCCAGCTCACCGGGGTTGCAGTACGAGCAGTACGTC. Protein sequence: CASSPGLQYEQYV.

The chain has TRBV7-3 and TRBJ2-6; D is uncertain. The CDR3 is 16 residues long. V was cut by 2 bases and J by 4 bases, with 12 bases left in between. CDR1 is SGHTA, CDR2 FQGTGA, per germline. The CDR3 DNA follows: TGTGCCAGCAGCTTAGGGTGGGTTGCGGGGGCCAACGTCCTGACTTTC. Protein sequence: CASSLGWVAGANVLTF.

V gene TRBV7-8 combines with J gene TRBJ2-7, with 9 bases lining up with TRBD1. Germline lookup yields CDR1 SGHVS and CDR2 FQNEAQ. With V trimmed by 5 bases and J by 3 bases, 5 bases remained unmatched. This CDR3 comprises 14 residues. The CDR3 DNA sequence: TGTGCCAGCAGCGCCGGACAGGGGAGCTACGAGCAGTACGTC. Protein sequence: CASSAGQGSYEQYV.

The chain links TRBV7-3 to TRBJ2-5; no firm D call. This CDR3 comprises 13 residues. The V end was cut by 4 bases, the J end by 5 bases, with 11 bases between. CDR1 is SGHTA, CDR2 FQGTGA, per germline. The CDR3 here is CASSSLQDETQYF. The CDR3 DNA is TGTGCCAGCAGCTCCCTTCAGGACGAGACCCAGTACTTC.

The chain carries TRBV9 and TRBJ1-1; 8 bases are shared with TRBD1. The CDR3 has 13 amino acids. Germline V gives CDR1 SGDLS, CDR2 YYNGEE. The V segment lost 2 bases and the J segment 7 bases; nucleotides outside the gene matches: 4. As DNA, the CDR3 is TGTGCCAGCAGCGTCGTACAGGGGGGTGAAGCTTTCTTT. This gives the protein CASSVVQGGEAFF.

The chain joins TRBV6-5 to TRBJ1-1; TRBD1 is a possible D gene (6 bases). CDR3 length: 16 residues. CDR1 is MNHEY and CDR2 is SVGAGI in the germline V gene. Deletions cut 0 bases from V and 0 bases from J, with 11 bases between. In DNA form, the CDR3 reads TGTGCCAGCAGTTACTCCCAGACAGGCCTGAACACTGAAGCTTTCTTT. Amino acid sequence: CASSYSQTGLNTEAFF.

This clone was seen only once. V and J are TRBV10-1 and TRBJ1-4; tentative D call: TRBD1 (6 bases). Trimming pared 0 bases from V and 2 bases from J, leaving 10 bases between. CDR1 and CDR2 (germline): WNHNN, SYGVQD (reference sequence). The CDR3 extends over 16 amino acids. This CDR3 is CASSESGARTNEKLFF. In nucleotides, the CDR3 is TGCGCCAGCAGTGAGTCGGGGGCGCGGACTAATGAAAAACTGTTTTTT.

The chain employs TRBV5-4 and TRBJ2-6; no reliable D call. Germline V gene lookup returns CDR1 SGHNT and CDR2 YYREEE (reference sequence). This CDR3 comprises 15 residues. The V end lost 4 bases, the J end lost 0 bases, and 8 bases lay between the germline ends. DNA for the CDR3: TGTGCCAGCAGCCCGGTGGACTCTGGGGCCAACGTCCTGACTTTC. Protein product: CASSPVDSGANVLTF.

V usage is TRBV3-1 (or the pseudogene TRBV3-2) and J usage is TRBJ2-5, with D hard to call. This CDR3 is 13 amino acids long. The V end lost 6 bases, the J end lost 2 bases, and 10 bases lay between the germline ends. Germline CDR1 and CDR2: LGHDT and YNNKEL (reference sequence). CDR3 sequence reads: CASRRTFQETQYF. For the CDR3, the DNA is TGTGCCAGCAGACGGACGTTTCAAGAGACCCAGTACTTC.

V and J are TRBV5-4 and TRBJ2-2; 9 nucleotides align to TRBD2. CDR1 is SGHNT, CDR2 YYREEE, per germline (reference sequence). With V trimmed by 4 bases and J by 5 bases, 12 bases remained unmatched. CDR3 length equals 17 residues. CDR3 sequence (DNA): TGTGCCAGCAGCCTGATCGGTGGCGGGGGGGGTACCGGGGAGCTGTTTTTT. Protein product: CASSLIGGGGGTGELFF.

Of note for this clone: One end of the junction varies from germline; a read error may be responsible. The chain joins TRBV6-5 to TRBJ2-4, with D tentatively TRBD1 (6 bases). CDR3 size: 15 residues. The germline V gene encodes CDR1 MNHEY and CDR2 SVGAGI. The CDR3 DNA reads as TGTGCCAGCAGTTCAATATCGTCACAGGGCCCTAGTCGGCACTTC. The encoded protein is CASSSISSQGPSRHF.

The chain joins TRBV6-5 to TRBJ1-1; 7 bases are a match to TRBD1. Germline lookup yields CDR1 MNHEY and CDR2 SVGAGI. The ends lost 5 bases at V and 8 bases at J; junction bases unmatched: 11. There are 14 residues in the CDR3. This chain's CDR3 is CASSPGTALREAFF. As DNA, the CDR3 is TGTGCCAGCAGTCCGGGGACAGCGCTGAGGGAAGCTTTCTTT.

The chain employs TRBV28 and TRBJ2-3, with a tentative D call TRBD1 (5 bases). Germline V gene lookup returns CDR1 MDHEN and CDR2 SYDVKM. V shed 7 bases and J shed 6 bases, with 14 bases lying between them. This CDR3 comprises 13 residues. The CDR3 loop is CASTVGAGDTQYF. The CDR3 DNA follows: TGTGCCAGCACGGTAGGGGCAGGGGATACGCAGTATTTT.

The genes are TRBV9 and TRBJ2-2; D might be TRBD1 (6 bases). This CDR3 is 15 amino acids long. Trimming took 1 base from V and 6 from J, leaving 13 bases between them. Germline V lookup: CDR1 SGDLS, CDR2 YYNGEE. CDR3 residues: CASSVRTGWAGELFF. In DNA form, the CDR3 reads TGTGCCAGCAGCGTAAGAACAGGGTGGGCCGGGGAGCTGTTTTTT. Based on the CDR3 plus reference TRBV9 and TRBJ2-2, the full variable domain is DSGVTQTPKHLITATGQRVTLRCSPRSGDLSVYWYQQSLDQGLQFLIQYYNGEERAKGNILERFSAQQFPDLHSELNLSSLELGDSALYFCASSVRTGWAGELFFGEGSRLTVL.

In this sample, this clone turned up a few times. V and J are TRBV20-1 and TRBJ1-2, with D unresolved. The ends were cut back, 2 bases at V and 14 bases at J, with 12 bases in the middle. Per germline, CDR1 DFQATT and CDR2 SNEGSKA (reference sequence). The CDR3 loop spans 10 amino acids. CDR3 in DNA: TGCAGTGCTAGATCGGGGAGCCCAACCTTC. Translation: CSARSGSPTF.

This chain links TRBV6-5 with TRBJ1-6; the D is unclear. From germline, CDR1 is MNHEY and CDR2 SVGAGI. The germline V and J ends were trimmed by 7 bases and 0 bases, with 4 bases remaining between them. The CDR3 totals 13 residues. The CDR3 DNA sequence: TGTGCCAGCACGAGCTCCTATAATTCACCCCTCCACTTT. It specifies CASTSSYNSPLHF.

This chain links TRBV5-1 with TRBJ1-4; D may be TRBD1 (6 bases). The CDR3 loop spans 16 amino acids. Germline CDR1 and CDR2: SGHRS and YFSETQ. Trimming left V 0 bases short and J 13 bases short, with 22 bases between. The CDR3, as DNA: TGCGCCAGCAGCTTGGGACAGCAGGGGACACTGGGCGGACTGTTTTTT. This gives the protein CASSLGQQGTLGGLFF.

The rearrangement uses TRBV12-5 and TRBJ2-1; D remains ambiguous. The CDR3 runs 14 residues. V shed 5 bases and J shed 2 bases, with 10 bases lying between them. Germline loops: CDR1 LGHNT, CDR2 FRNRAP. The CDR3 protein is CASGPRTTYNEQFF. The CDR3 DNA is TGTGCTAGTGGTCCACGAACCACCTACAATGAGCAGTTCTTC.

V usage is TRBV7-9 and J usage is TRBJ2-3, with a weak D call TRBD2 (6 bases). This CDR3 has 14 residues. With 1 base removed from V and 3 bases from J, the gap between germline ends came to 8 bases. The germline V gene encodes CDR1 SEHNR and CDR2 FQNEAQ (reference sequence). CDR3 protein: CASSLELATDTQYF. CDR3 DNA: TGTGCCAGCAGCTTAGAACTAGCAACAGATACGCAGTATTTT.

This chain connects TRBV19 to TRBJ2-5; D remains ambiguous. Per germline, CDR1 LNHDA and CDR2 SQIVND (reference sequence). Trimming shortened V by 6 bases and J by 5 bases, and 16 bases separated the two germline ends. The CDR3 consists of 14 residues. CDR3 amino acids: CASSNLISGETQYF. CDR3 DNA sequence: TGTGCCAGTAGCAATTTGATCTCGGGCGAGACCCAGTACTTC.

For the CDR3, the DNA is TGTGCCACCACGGGACAGGGCTACGAGCAGTACGTC. It is translated as CATTGQGYEQYV. The chain joins TRBV6-4 to TRBJ2-7; 9 nucleotides align to TRBD1. The CDR3 contains 12 residues. J gave up 3 bases and V 10 bases, and 4 bases lay outside the gene matches. Germline V gene sequence: CDR1 MRHNA, CDR2 SNTAGT.

This clone was picked up one time. This sequence joins TRBV4-2 and TRBJ1-5, with a possible D match to TRBD1 (5 bases). V lost 4 bases and J 1 base, leaving 8 bases between the germline ends. The CDR3 contains 14 residues. Germline V CDR1 and CDR2: LGHNA, YNFKEQ. The CDR3 here is CASSLGLSNQPQHF. CDR3 coding DNA: TGTGCCAGCAGCCTGGGACTGAGCAATCAGCCCCAGCATTTT.

As DNA, the CDR3 is TGCGCCAGCAGCCCGGGCTCATCCGGACAGATAGCCAAAAACATTCAGTACTTC. This gives the protein CASSPGSSGQIAKNIQYF. The chain is built from TRBV5-1 and TRBJ2-4; D possibly corresponds to TRBD1 (6 bases). This CDR3 is 18 amino acids long. Germline CDR1 SGHRS, CDR2 YFSETQ. Trimming cost V 4 bases and J 0 bases, with 20 bases left between them.